This record looks at one T cell receptor beta chain sequence and its context. The sample comes from a study of blood T cell repertoires in COVID-19. The overall study: PBMCs, B-cell-depleted T cells, or T cells were the source of the cDNA or gDNA that made up the material.

TCRdb's table, derived via immunoSEQ multiplex PCR, lists solely in-frame clones and lacks some. The sample has approximately 200,000 clones, about 86% seen once. CDR3 length: 18 amino acids. CDR1 and CDR2 from the germline V gene are LGHNA and YNFKEQ. V dropped 0 bases and J dropped 4; count of bases not matched to a gene: 13. This chain joins TRBV4-2 and TRBJ1-2; 8 positions match TRBD1. This receptor was identified in a woman in her 30s with active or convalescent COVID-19. What was sequenced was peripheral blood. In DNA form, the CDR3 reads TGTGCCAGCAGCCAAGACCCAGGGGGCTTCTCGGCAGCCTATGGCTACACCTTC. This gives the protein CASSQDPGGFSAAYGYTF.